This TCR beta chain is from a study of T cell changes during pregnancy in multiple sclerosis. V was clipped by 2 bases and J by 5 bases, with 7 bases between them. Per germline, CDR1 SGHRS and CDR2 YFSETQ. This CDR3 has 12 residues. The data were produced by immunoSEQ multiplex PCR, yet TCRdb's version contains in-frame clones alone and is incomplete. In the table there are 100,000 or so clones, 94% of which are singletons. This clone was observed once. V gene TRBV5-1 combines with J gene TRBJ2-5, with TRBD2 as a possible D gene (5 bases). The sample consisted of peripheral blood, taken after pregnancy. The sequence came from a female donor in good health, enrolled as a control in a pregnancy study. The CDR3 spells CASSLSGETQYF. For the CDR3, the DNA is TGCGCCAGCAGCTTATCGGGGGAGACCCAGTACTTC.